Sequencing of this T cell receptor beta chain was carried out in a study of blood T cell repertoires in COVID-19. Looking at the study overall: Whether acute or convalescent, the COVID-19 samples came from the United States, Italy and Spain. T cells, B-cell-depleted T cells, or PBMCs supplied cDNA or gDNA.

The germline V gene encodes CDR1 ENHRY and CDR2 SYGVKD. The germline V and J ends were trimmed by 4 bases and 1 base, with 7 bases remaining between them. This CDR3 region has 13 residues. Original processing methods: Reference gene primer amplification gave estimated nucleated cell counts. TCRdb's copy holds only in-frame clones and misses some; the assay was immunoSEQ multiplex PCR. The DNA was the basis for D and trimming; V, J and clone size are from that table. This table has roughly 190,000 clones, more than 70% appearing once. This sequence was found in a man aged 40-50 years with active or convalescent COVID-19. Source material: peripheral blood. V and J are TRBV10-3 and TRBJ2-5; D uncertain. CDR3 region: CAISGAGQETQYF. CDR3 coding DNA: TGTGCCATCAGTGGGGCAGGCCAAGAGACCCAGTACTTC.